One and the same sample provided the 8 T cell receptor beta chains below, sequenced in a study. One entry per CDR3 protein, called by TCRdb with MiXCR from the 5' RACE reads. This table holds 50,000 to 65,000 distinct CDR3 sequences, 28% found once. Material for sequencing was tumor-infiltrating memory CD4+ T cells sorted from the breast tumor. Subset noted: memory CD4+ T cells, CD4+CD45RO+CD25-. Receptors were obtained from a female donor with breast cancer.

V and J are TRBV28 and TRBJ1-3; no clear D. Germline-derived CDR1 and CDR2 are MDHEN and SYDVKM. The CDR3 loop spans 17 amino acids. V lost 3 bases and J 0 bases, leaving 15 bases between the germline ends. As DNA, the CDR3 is TGTGCCAGCAGTTTGCCCCCCGGACTGGACTCTGGAAACACCATATATTTT. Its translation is CASSLPPGLDSGNTIYF.

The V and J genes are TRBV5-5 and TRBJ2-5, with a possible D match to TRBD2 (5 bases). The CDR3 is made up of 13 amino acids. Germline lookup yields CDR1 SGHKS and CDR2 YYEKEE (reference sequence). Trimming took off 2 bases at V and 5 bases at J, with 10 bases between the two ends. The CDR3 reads CASSFDPGETQYF. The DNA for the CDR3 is TGTGCCAGCAGCTTTGATCCGGGGGAGACCCAGTACTTC. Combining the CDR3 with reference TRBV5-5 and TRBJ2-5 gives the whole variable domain DAGVTQSPTHLIKTRGQQVTLRCSPISGHKSVSWYQQVLGQGPQFIFQYYEKEERGRGNFPDRFSARQFPNYSSELNVNALLLGDSALYLCASSFDPGETQYFGPGTRLLVL.

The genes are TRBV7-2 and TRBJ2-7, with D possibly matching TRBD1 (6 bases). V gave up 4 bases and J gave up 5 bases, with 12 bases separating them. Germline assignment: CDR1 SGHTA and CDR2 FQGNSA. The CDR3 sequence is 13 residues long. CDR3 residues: CASSWTSGDEQYF. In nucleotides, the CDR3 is TGTGCCAGCAGCTGGACCTCAGGGGACGAGCAGTACTTC.

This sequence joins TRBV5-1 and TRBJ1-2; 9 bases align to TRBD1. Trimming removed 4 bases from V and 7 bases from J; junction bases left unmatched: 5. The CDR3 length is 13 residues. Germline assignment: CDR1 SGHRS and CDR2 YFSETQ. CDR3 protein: CASSLTGGGGYTF. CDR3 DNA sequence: TGCGCCAGCAGCCTCACAGGGGGCGGTGGCTACACCTTC.

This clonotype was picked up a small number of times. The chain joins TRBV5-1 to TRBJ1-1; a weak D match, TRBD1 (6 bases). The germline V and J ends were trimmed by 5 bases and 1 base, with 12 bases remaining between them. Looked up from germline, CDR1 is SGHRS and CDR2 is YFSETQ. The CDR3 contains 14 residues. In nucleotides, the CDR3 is TGCGCCAGCAGATACCGGGACACGAACACTGAAGCTTTCTTT. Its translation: CASRYRDTNTEAFF.

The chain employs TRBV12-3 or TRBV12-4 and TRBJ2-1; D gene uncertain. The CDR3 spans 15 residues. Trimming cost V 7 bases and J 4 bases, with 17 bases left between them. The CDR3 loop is CASKQTRGRYNEQFF. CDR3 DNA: TGTGCCAGCAAACAAACGAGAGGTCGGTACAATGAGCAGTTCTTC.

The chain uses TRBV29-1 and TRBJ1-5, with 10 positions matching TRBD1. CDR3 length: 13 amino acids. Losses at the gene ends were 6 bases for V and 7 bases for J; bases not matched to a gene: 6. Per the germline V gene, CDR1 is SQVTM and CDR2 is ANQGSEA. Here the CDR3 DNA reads TGCAGCGTGTGGGACAGGGGAGGCCAGCCCCAGCATTTT. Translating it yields CSVWDRGGQPQHF.

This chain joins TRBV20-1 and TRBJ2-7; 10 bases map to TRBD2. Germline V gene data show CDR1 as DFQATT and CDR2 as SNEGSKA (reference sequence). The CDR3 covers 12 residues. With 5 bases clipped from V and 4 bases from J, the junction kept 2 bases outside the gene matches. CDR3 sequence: CSALAGGYEQYF. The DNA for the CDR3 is TGCAGTGCTTTAGCGGGAGGTTACGAGCAGTACTTC.